This is a list of T cell receptor beta chains from one sample in a study of OX40 agonist ivuxolimab in advanced cancers. TCRdb's table, derived via immunoSEQ multiplex PCR, lists solely in-frame clones and lacks some. The sample contains roughly 53,000 clones, about 87% of which appear only once. The sample in question was CD4+ or CD8+ T cells sorted from blood, obtained in a trial of the OX40 agonist ivuxolimab. These receptors all come from an adult with an advanced solid tumor such as melanoma, head and neck, liver or kidney cancer. CDR3s include the opening cysteine and the closing phenylalanine or tryptophan. A D gene is named only where the DNA matches it firmly. A clone size is listed for some rows: how often the clone was seen (once, few, many), or a class if it is expanded.

CDR3 DNA: TGTGCCAGCAGCTTAGCGACGGGGAACGAGCAGTACTTC
CDR3 protein: CASSLATGNEQYF
D gene: NA
clone size: NA
J gene: TRBJ2-7
CDR3 length: 13
V gene: TRBV7-9

CDR3 DNA: TGTGCCAGCAGTTCAACGGGGGTGGCCGGAAACACCATATATTTT
CDR3 protein: CASSSTGVAGNTIYF
D gene: NA
clone size: NA
J gene: TRBJ1-3
CDR3 length: 15
V gene: TRBV27

CDR3 DNA: TGTGCCAGCAGCCCACGGGGAGGGAGCAATCAGCCCCAGCATTTT
CDR3 protein: CASSPRGGSNQPQHF
D gene: NA
clone size: once
J gene: TRBJ1-5
CDR3 length: 15
V gene: TRBV7-2

CDR3 DNA: TGTGCCAGCAGCCAAGATCACGGCGGGAGGGCCGGAGATACGCAGTATTTT
CDR3 protein: CASSQDHGGRAGDTQYF
D gene: TRBD2
clone size: NA
J gene: TRBJ2-3
CDR3 length: 17
V gene: TRBV4-2

CDR3 DNA: TGTGCCAGCAGCCAGAGAGACAGTTACTACGAGCAGTACTTC
CDR3 protein: CASSQRDSYYEQYF
D gene: NA
clone size: NA
J gene: TRBJ2-7
CDR3 length: 14
V gene: TRBV7-6

CDR3 DNA: TGTGCCAGCAGTTTCCCAGGGTGGGGGGAGCAGTACTTC
CDR3 protein: CASSFPGWGEQYF
D gene: NA
clone size: few
J gene: TRBJ2-7
CDR3 length: 13
V gene: TRBV28

CDR3 DNA: TGTGCCAGCAGTAAAACAAGGGACACTGAAGCTTTCTTT
CDR3 protein: CASSKTRDTEAFF
D gene: NA
clone size: NA
J gene: TRBJ1-1
CDR3 length: 13
V gene: TRBV6-5

CDR3 DNA: TGTGCCAGCAGTCCTCAGACAGGGGGCAAGGCCTACGAGCAGTACTTC
CDR3 protein: CASSPQTGGKAYEQYF
D gene: TRBD1
clone size: once
J gene: TRBJ2-7
CDR3 length: 16
V gene: TRBV28

CDR3 DNA: TGTGCCAGCAGCCTGGAGGATGGGGCGGATGGCTACACCTTC
CDR3 protein: CASSLEDGADGYTF
D gene: NA
clone size: NA
J gene: TRBJ1-2
CDR3 length: 14
V gene: TRBV14

CDR3 DNA: TGTGCCAGCAGTGACTCGATTCGGGACCAACAGGGTGGCTACACCTTC
CDR3 protein: CASSDSIRDQQGGYTF
D gene: NA
clone size: NA
J gene: TRBJ1-2
CDR3 length: 16
V gene: TRBV6-4

CDR3 DNA: TGTGCCAGCAGCGCAGGCGGGACTAGCTTCGAGCAGTACTTC
CDR3 protein: CASSAGGTSFEQYF
D gene: TRBD2
clone size: NA
J gene: TRBJ2-7
CDR3 length: 14
V gene: TRBV7-3

CDR3 DNA: TGTGCCAGCAGCTTAGAGACTAGCGGGAGGCGGCATGAGCAGTTCTTC
CDR3 protein: CASSLETSGRRHEQFF
D gene: TRBD2
clone size: NA
J gene: TRBJ2-1
CDR3 length: 16
V gene: TRBV11-2

CDR3 DNA: TGCAGCGCTTACGGGACGGGTAACTCTGGGGCCAACGTCCTGACTTTC
CDR3 protein: CSAYGTGNSGANVLTF
D gene: NA
clone size: once
J gene: TRBJ2-6
CDR3 length: 16
V gene: TRBV29-1

CDR3 DNA: TGTGCCAGCAGGGAAGACAGGGAGAGGTACAATGAGCAGTTCTTC
CDR3 protein: CASREDRERYNEQFF
D gene: TRBD1
clone size: few
J gene: TRBJ2-1
CDR3 length: 15
V gene: TRBV28

CDR3 DNA: TGTGCCAGCAGCCTAAAGACTAGCGGGGGCCACTCCTACGAGCAGTACTTC
CDR3 protein: CASSLKTSGGHSYEQYF
D gene: TRBD2
clone size: NA
J gene: TRBJ2-7
CDR3 length: 17
V gene: TRBV7-2

CDR3 DNA: TGCGCCAGCAGCTTGGGGACAGGGGGCAATGAGCAGTTCTTC
CDR3 protein: CASSLGTGGNEQFF
D gene: TRBD1
clone size: once
J gene: TRBJ2-1
CDR3 length: 14
V gene: TRBV5-1

CDR3 DNA: TGTGCCAGCAGTTTATGGTCCAGGGGGCGCAACAACACTGAAGCTTTCTTT
CDR3 protein: CASSLWSRGRNNTEAFF
D gene: TRBD1
clone size: once
J gene: TRBJ1-1
CDR3 length: 17
V gene: TRBV27

CDR3 DNA: TGTGCCAGCAGTTTGTTTACTAGGGCAGATACGCAGTATTTT
CDR3 protein: CASSLFTRADTQYF
D gene: NA
clone size: once
J gene: TRBJ2-3
CDR3 length: 14
V gene: TRBV27

CDR3 DNA: TGTGCCAGCAGCCCCGATAGACCCTCTGGGGCCAACGTCCTGACTTTC
CDR3 protein: CASSPDRPSGANVLTF
D gene: NA
clone size: NA
J gene: TRBJ2-6
CDR3 length: 16
V gene: TRBV7-9

CDR3 DNA: TGTGCCATCAGTGAGTCAGCTGTCGTATACTCCTACAATGAGCAGTTCTTC
CDR3 protein: CAISESAVVYSYNEQFF
D gene: NA
clone size: NA
J gene: TRBJ2-1
CDR3 length: 17
V gene: TRBV10-3

CDR3 DNA: TGTGCCAGCAGTGAAGATAGGCACAGGGCCGGCGGGTTC
CDR3 protein: CASSEDRHRAGGF
D gene: NA
clone size: few
J gene: TRBJ2-7
CDR3 length: 13
V gene: TRBV2

CDR3 DNA: TGTGCCAGCAGTGATTCCGTATACGCTTTCTTT
CDR3 protein: CASSDSVYAFF
D gene: NA
clone size: NA
J gene: TRBJ1-1
CDR3 length: 11
V gene: TRBV2

CDR3 DNA: TGTGCCAGCAGTGAAATAGGGGAGAACTATGGCTACACCTTC
CDR3 protein: CASSEIGENYGYTF
D gene: NA
clone size: NA
J gene: TRBJ1-2
CDR3 length: 14
V gene: TRBV6-1

CDR3 DNA: TGTGCCAGCAGTACCGGGGGAGGCACCTACGAGCAGTACTTC
CDR3 protein: CASSTGGGTYEQYF
D gene: NA
clone size: NA
J gene: TRBJ2-7
CDR3 length: 14
V gene: TRBV28

CDR3 DNA: TGTGCCAGCAGCCATACAGGGGGCTCCCGCTCTGGGGCCAACGTCCTGACTTTC
CDR3 protein: CASSHTGGSRSGANVLTF
D gene: TRBD1
clone size: once
J gene: TRBJ2-6
CDR3 length: 18
V gene: TRBV7-6

CDR3 DNA: TGTGCCAGCACTCCGAGGGACAGGGCTCCTAACTATGGCTACACCTTC
CDR3 protein: CASTPRDRAPNYGYTF
D gene: TRBD1
clone size: once
J gene: TRBJ1-2
CDR3 length: 16
V gene: TRBV28

CDR3 DNA: TGTGCCAGCAGTTTTAATGAGGGCGAGACCTACGAGCAGTACTTC
CDR3 protein: CASSFNEGETYEQYF
D gene: NA
clone size: once
J gene: TRBJ2-7
CDR3 length: 15
V gene: TRBV7-2

CDR3 DNA: TGTGCCAGTACAATTCGGACGGGGGAAGCTTTCTTT
CDR3 protein: CASTIRTGEAFF
D gene: NA
clone size: NA
J gene: TRBJ1-1
CDR3 length: 12
V gene: TRBV19

CDR3 DNA: TGTGCCATCAGCTCCAGCGGGGCGCCTAATGAAAAACTGTTTTTT
CDR3 protein: CAISSSGAPNEKLFF
D gene: NA
clone size: once
J gene: TRBJ1-4
CDR3 length: 15
V gene: TRBV10-3

CDR3 DNA: TGTGCCAGCAGCCCGGACGGAACTATCTATGGCTACACCTTC
CDR3 protein: CASSPDGTIYGYTF
D gene: NA
clone size: NA
J gene: TRBJ1-2
CDR3 length: 14
V gene: TRBV25-1

CDR3 DNA: TGTGCCAGCAGCAAAGGCGACAGGAAGCGGGGGTACGAGCAGTACTTC
CDR3 protein: CASSKGDRKRGYEQYF
D gene: NA
clone size: NA
J gene: TRBJ2-7
CDR3 length: 16
V gene: TRBV21-1